This T cell receptor (beta chain) was captured in a study of post-analysis software for immune sequencing data. Study as a whole: Patients with relapsing-remitting, secondary progressive and progressive-relapsing multiple sclerosis courses were all represented. Notes on the study in general: Analysis by F measure revealed that same-batch samples clustered strongly together. Significantly lower normalized Chao1 diversity was seen in multiple sclerosis patients than in controls. TRBV5-6, TRBV5-1 and TRBV20-1 belonged to a set of about 5 TRBV segments that were more frequent in patients than controls.

CDR3 length equals 13 residues. Germline CDR1 is MNHNS and CDR2 is SASEGT. This clonotype was seen just once. What it binds is not known. Unique molecular identifiers were built into the TCR beta cDNA libraries. Some 500,000 cDNA molecules were obtained per 1 to 10 million input T cells. TCRdb called the PCR reads again in MiXCR, with one record for every CDR3 protein. Of some 800,000 distinct CDR3 sequences listed, 40% to 55% are singletons. The chain has TRBV6-1 and TRBJ2-4; D gene uncertain. The closer fit of TRBJ2-5 to the DNA end suggests the J call may be wrong. Sequenced material: blood. The receptor was isolated from a girl aged 5 to 17 with multiple sclerosis. CDR3: CASSAQPWETQYF. As DNA, the CDR3 is TGTGCCAGCAGTGCACAGCCCTGGGAGACCCAGTACTTC.